The rows below give T cell receptor beta chains drawn from one sample of a study of Ad26.COV2.S vaccination and SARS-CoV-2 variants. The table came from immunoSEQ multiplex PCR; TCRdb's copy has only in-frame clones and leaves some out. The sample carries around 450,000 clones, 90% recorded once. Specimen: peripheral blood, collected in a trial of Ad26.COV2.S vaccine versus placebo. These receptors all come from a person aged 18 to 59 who received the Ad26.COV2.S COVID-19 vaccine or a placebo. CDR3s include the opening cysteine and the closing phenylalanine or tryptophan. A D gene is named only where the DNA matches it firmly. Rows may omit the clone size; those that give it use once, few, many or a size class.

NA	TRBV27	TRBJ1-1	NA	CASSPPIHTEAFF	TGTGCCAGCAGTCCCCCGATCCACACTGAAGCTTTCTTT
NA	TRBV6-5	TRBJ2-4	NA	CASSPGVRHIQYF	TGTGCCAGCAGTCCTGGAGTACGTCACATTCAGTACTTC
TRBD1	TRBV27	TRBJ1-5	once	CASSLSAPQGGWNQPQHF	TGTGCCAGCAGTTTATCGGCCCCCCAGGGGGGTTGGAATCAGCCCCAGCATTTT
TRBD2	TRBV27	TRBJ2-1	NA	CASSRGTSGFNEQFF	TGTGCCAGCAGTCGCGGGACTAGCGGGTTCAATGAGCAGTTCTTC
NA	TRBV11-2	TRBJ1-4	few	CASSGTLFEKLFF	TGTGCCAGCAGCGGGACACTTTTTGAAAAACTGTTTTTT
NA	TRBV29-1	TRBJ1-2	NA	CSVRPLNYGYTF	TGCAGCGTTAGACCGCTAAACTATGGCTACACCTTC
NA	TRBV5-8	TRBJ1-2	NA	CASSLRRQGSGYTF	TGTGCCAGCAGCTTGCGGCGCCAGGGGAGCGGCTACACCTTC
NA	TRBV9	TRBJ2-7	NA	CASSVAARPSYEQYF	TGTGCCAGCAGCGTAGCTGCTCGTCCCTCCTACGAGCAGTACTTC
NA	TRBV29-1	TRBJ2-5	NA	CSVVAPTAHQETQYF	TGCAGCGTTGTGGCCCCGACAGCCCACCAAGAGACCCAGTACTTC
TRBD2	TRBV9	TRBJ2-3	NA	CASSVALAGDGDTQYF	TGTGCCAGCAGCGTAGCGCTGGCGGGAGATGGAGATACGCAGTATTTT